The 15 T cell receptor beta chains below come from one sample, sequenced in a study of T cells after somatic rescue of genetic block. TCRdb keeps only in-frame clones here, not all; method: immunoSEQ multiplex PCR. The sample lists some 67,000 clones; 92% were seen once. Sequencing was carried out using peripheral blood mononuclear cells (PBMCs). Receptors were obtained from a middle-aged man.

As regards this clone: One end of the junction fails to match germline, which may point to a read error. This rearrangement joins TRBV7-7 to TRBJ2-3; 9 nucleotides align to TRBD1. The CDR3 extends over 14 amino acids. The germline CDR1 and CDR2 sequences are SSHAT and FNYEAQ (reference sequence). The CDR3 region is CASSPTGGSDTQYF. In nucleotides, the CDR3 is TGTGCTAGCAGCCCGACAGGGGGATCAGATACGCAGTATTTT. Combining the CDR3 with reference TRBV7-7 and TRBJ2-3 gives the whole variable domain GAGVSQSPRYKVTKRGQDVTLRCDPISSHATLYWYQQALGQGPEFLTYFNYEAQPDKSGLPSDRFSAERPEGSISTLTIQRTEQRDSAMYRCASSPTGGSDTQYFGPGTRLTVL.

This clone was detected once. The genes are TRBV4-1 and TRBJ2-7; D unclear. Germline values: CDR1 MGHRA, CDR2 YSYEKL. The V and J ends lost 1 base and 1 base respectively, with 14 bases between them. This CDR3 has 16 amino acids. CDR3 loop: CASSQGVAGVSYEQYF. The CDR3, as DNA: TGCGCCAGCAGCCAAGGGGTGGCTGGGGTTTCCTACGAGCAGTACTTC.

CDR3 loop: CASSIGSGSSGANVLTF. For the CDR3, the DNA is TGTGCCAGTAGTATCGGTAGCGGGAGTTCTGGGGCCAACGTCCTGACTTTC. The rearrangement uses TRBV19 and TRBJ2-6; TRBD2 matches at 9 bases. The V segment lost 3 bases and the J segment 1 base; nucleotides outside the gene matches: 4. There are 17 residues in the CDR3. From germline, CDR1 is LNHDA and CDR2 SQIVND (reference sequence).

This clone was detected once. For the CDR3, the DNA is TGTGCCAGCTCCCCCTCGGCAGGGAGTCCCGGGGAGCTGTTTTTT. This codes for CASSPSAGSPGELFF. The chain links TRBV18 to TRBJ2-2; tentatively, D is TRBD1 or TRBD2 (5 bases each). The V end was cut by 6 bases, the J end by 6 bases, with 17 bases between. The CDR3 loop spans 15 amino acids. The V gene's germline CDR1 is KGHSH and CDR2 LQKENI.

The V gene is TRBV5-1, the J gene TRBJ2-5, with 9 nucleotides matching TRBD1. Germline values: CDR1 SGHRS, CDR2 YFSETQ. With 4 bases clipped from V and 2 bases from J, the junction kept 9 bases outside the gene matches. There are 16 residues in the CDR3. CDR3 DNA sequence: TGCGCCAGCAGCCCAAGGGCTGGACAGGGGCAAGAGACCCAGTACTTC. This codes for CASSPRAGQGQETQYF.

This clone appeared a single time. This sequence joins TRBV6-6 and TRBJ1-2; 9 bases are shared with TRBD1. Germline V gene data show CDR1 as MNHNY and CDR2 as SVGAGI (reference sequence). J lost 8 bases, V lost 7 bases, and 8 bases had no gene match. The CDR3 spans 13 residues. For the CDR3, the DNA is TGTGCCAGCATTTCACAGGGGGCGAGCGGCTACACCTTC. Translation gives CASISQGASGYTF.

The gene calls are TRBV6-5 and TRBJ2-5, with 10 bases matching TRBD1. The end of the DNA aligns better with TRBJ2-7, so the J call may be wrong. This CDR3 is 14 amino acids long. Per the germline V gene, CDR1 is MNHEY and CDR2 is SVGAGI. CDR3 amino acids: CASSPWTGGNEQYF. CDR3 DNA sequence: TGTGCCAGCAGTCCCTGGACAGGGGGAAACGAGCAGTACTTC.

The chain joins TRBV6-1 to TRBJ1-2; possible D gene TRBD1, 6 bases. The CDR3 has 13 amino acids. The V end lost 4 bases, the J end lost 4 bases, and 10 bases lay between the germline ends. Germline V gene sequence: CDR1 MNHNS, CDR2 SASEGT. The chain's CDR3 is CASSAGQLYGYTF. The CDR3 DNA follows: TGTGCCAGCAGTGCAGGACAGCTCTATGGCTACACCTTC.

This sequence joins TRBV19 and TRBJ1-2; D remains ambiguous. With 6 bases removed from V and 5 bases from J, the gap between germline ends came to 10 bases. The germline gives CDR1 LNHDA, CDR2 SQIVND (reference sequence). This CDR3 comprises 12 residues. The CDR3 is CASRGNRYGYTF. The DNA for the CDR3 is TGTGCCAGTAGGGGTAACAGATATGGCTACACCTTC. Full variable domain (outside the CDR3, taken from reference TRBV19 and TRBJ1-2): DGGITQSPKYLFRKEGQNVTLSCEQNLNHDAMYWYRQDPGQGLRLIYYSQIVNDFQKGDIAEGYSVSREKKESFPLTVTSAQKNPTAFYLCASRGNRYGYTFGSGTRLTVV.

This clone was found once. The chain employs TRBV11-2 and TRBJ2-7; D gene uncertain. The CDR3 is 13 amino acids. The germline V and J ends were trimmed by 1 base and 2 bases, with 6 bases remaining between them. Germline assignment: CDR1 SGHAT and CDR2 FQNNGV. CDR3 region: CASSLVRAYEQYF. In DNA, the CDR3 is TGTGCCAGCAGCTTAGTCCGGGCCTACGAGCAGTACTTC. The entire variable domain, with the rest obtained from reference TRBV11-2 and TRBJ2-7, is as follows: EAGVAQSPRYKIIEKRQSVAFWCNPISGHATLYWYQQILGQGPKLLIQFQNNGVVDDSQLPKDRFSAERLKGVDSTLKIQPAKLEDSAVYLCASSLVRAYEQYFGPGTRLTVT.

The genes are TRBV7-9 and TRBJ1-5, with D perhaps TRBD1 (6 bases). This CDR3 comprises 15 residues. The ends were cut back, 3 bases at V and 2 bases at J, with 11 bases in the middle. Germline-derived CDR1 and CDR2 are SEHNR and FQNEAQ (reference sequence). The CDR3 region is CASSFGGAGNQPQHF. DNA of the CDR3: TGTGCCAGCAGCTTTGGGGGCGCGGGCAATCAGCCCCAGCATTTT.

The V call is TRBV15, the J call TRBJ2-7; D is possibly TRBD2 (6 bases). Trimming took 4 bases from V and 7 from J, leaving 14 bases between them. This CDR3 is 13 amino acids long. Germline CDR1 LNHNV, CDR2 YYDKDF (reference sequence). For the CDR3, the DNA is TGTGCCACCAGCACTCGGACTACGGGTGAGCAGTACTTC. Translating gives CATSTRTTGEQYF.

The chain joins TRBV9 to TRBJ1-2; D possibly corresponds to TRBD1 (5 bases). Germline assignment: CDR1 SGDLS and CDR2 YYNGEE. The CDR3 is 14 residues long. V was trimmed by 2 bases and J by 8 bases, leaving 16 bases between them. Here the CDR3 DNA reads TGTGCCAGCAGCGTCCAAGACAGCCCGGAGGGCTACACCTTC. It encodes CASSVQDSPEGYTF.

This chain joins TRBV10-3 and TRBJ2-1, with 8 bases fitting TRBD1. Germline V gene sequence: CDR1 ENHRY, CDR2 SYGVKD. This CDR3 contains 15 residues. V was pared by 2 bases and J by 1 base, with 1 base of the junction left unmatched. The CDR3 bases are TGTGCCATCAGTGAGGACAGGGGATCCTACAATGAGCAGTTCTTC. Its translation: CAISEDRGSYNEQFF.

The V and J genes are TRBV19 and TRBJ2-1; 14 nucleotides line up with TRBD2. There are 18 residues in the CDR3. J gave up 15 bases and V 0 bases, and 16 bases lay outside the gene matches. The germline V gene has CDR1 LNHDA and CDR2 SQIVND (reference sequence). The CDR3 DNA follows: TGTGCCAGTAGTATAGAAGGCACGTATGGGACTAGCGGGAGAGGTCTGTTCTTC. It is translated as CASSIEGTYGTSGRGLFF.